The 27 T cell receptor beta chains reported below all come from one sample, sequenced in a study of CD8 T cells in ankylosing spondylitis. TCRdb independently ran MiXCR on the 5' RACE reads; one entry per CDR3 protein. The sample contains tens of thousands of distinct CDR3 sequences, roughly 7.9% of which appear only once. What was sequenced was blood, either unsorted or a sorted T cell fraction (not recorded which). The receptors here all came from a male donor with ankylosing spondylitis or in good health (not recorded which).

As regards this clonotype: Possible read error: a much larger clone is one base away. V gene TRBV6-5 combines with J gene TRBJ2-5, with D unresolved. The CDR3 sequence is 15 residues long. V dropped 0 bases and J dropped 0 bases, with 8 bases sitting between them. CDR1 is MNHEY, CDR2 SVGAGI, per germline. CDR3 nucleotides: TGTGCCAGCAGTTACTCCGCAACCTACCAAGAGACCCAGTACTTC. Its protein is CASSYSATYQETQYF.

This clonotype was detected many times. The V gene is TRBV20-1, the J gene TRBJ2-5; 11 nucleotides agree with TRBD2. Losses at the gene ends were 6 bases for V and 3 bases for J; bases not matched to a gene: 18. The CDR3 consists of 18 residues. Germline V CDR1 and CDR2: DFQATT, SNEGSKA (reference sequence). The DNA of the CDR3 is TGCAGTGCGGGTGAAGGGATAGCGGGAGGGCTTTGGGAAGAGACCCAGTACTTC. Amino acid sequence: CSAGEGIAGGLWEETQYF.

There are a few counts of this clonotype. The rearrangement joins TRBV29-1 to TRBJ2-5, with a weak D call TRBD1 (5 bases). Germline V gene sequence: CDR1 SQVTM, CDR2 ANQGSEA. CDR3 length: 12 amino acids. The germline V and J ends were trimmed by 4 bases and 5 bases, with 11 bases remaining between them. The CDR3 nucleotides are TGCAGCGTTGGGCTGTCAGGGGAGACCCAGTACTTC. The encoded protein is CSVGLSGETQYF.

Many counts were recorded for this clonotype. The CDR3 protein is CASSLIRNTEAFF. The CDR3 DNA is TGTGCCAGCAGCTTAATTAGGAACACTGAAGCTTTCTTT. The gene calls are TRBV11-2 and TRBJ1-1; D ambiguous. V lost 2 bases and J 1 base, leaving 5 bases between the germline ends. Per germline, CDR1 SGHAT and CDR2 FQNNGV. The CDR3 contains 13 residues.

This clonotype appeared many times. V usage is TRBV20-1 and J usage is TRBJ1-3; D is unresolved. With 2 bases removed from V and 4 bases from J, the gap between germline ends came to 12 bases. The CDR3 has 14 residues. Germline V gene lookup returns CDR1 DFQATT and CDR2 SNEGSKA (reference sequence). In DNA, the CDR3 is TGCAGTGCTAGACCACCGGGCCCAGGAAACACCATATATTTT. Its protein product is CSARPPGPGNTIYF.

Many counts were recorded for this clonotype. The V call is TRBV3-1, the J call TRBJ2-1, with 8 bases lining up with TRBD2. V was pared by 0 bases and J by 9 bases, with 19 bases of the junction left unmatched. Germline-derived CDR1 and CDR2 are LGHDT and YNNKEL (reference sequence). The CDR3 spans 19 residues. DNA of the CDR3: TGTGCCAGCAGCCAAGACACCCCGGGAGGAGCGGGAGTCTTGGGTGAGCAGTTCTTC. This translates into CASSQDTPGGAGVLGEQFF.

This clonotype was detected many times. The rearrangement uses TRBV24-1 and TRBJ2-1; D remains ambiguous. V was shortened by 1 base and J by 3 bases, with 9 bases between the two germline ends. CDR1 and CDR2 (germline): KGHDR, SFDVKD. This CDR3 is 15 amino acids long. The CDR3 coding sequence is TGTGCCACCAGTGATTTAGCGAAGAACTACAATGAGCAGTTCTTC. It is translated as CATSDLAKNYNEQFF.

There are many counts of this clonotype. V usage is TRBV6-8 and J usage is TRBJ1-5; tentative D call: TRBD1 (6 bases). Deletions cut 2 bases from V and 3 bases from J, with 23 bases between. CDR3 length: 19 residues. CDR1 MNHGY and CDR2 SAAAGT come from the germline V gene. The CDR3 is CASSYPIGSGHGFNQPQHF. CDR3 nucleotide sequence: TGTGCCAGCAGTTACCCAATAGGCTCGGGACACGGGTTCAATCAGCCCCAGCATTTT.

This clonotype was found many times. The gene calls are TRBV20-1 and TRBJ2-3; TRBD2 is a possible D gene (6 bases). This CDR3 is built from 14 residues. Trimming removed 0 bases from V and 4 bases from J, with 11 bases in between. Germline V gene sequence: CDR1 DFQATT, CDR2 SNEGSKA (reference sequence). DNA of the CDR3: TGCAGTGCTAGAGACCCGCCGGGGGCAGATACGCAGTATTTT. This gives the protein CSARDPPGADTQYF.

This clonotype was observed many times. The gene calls are TRBV4-2 and TRBJ2-2; D possibly corresponds to TRBD2 (5 bases). The CDR3 runs 16 residues. Germline V gene data show CDR1 as LGHNA and CDR2 as YNFKEQ. Deletions cut 0 bases from V and 0 bases from J, with 8 bases between. This CDR3 is CASSQDPGTNTGELFF. In nucleotides, the CDR3 is TGTGCCAGCAGCCAAGATCCGGGGACGAACACCGGGGAGCTGTTTTTT.

Many counts were recorded for this clonotype. The J gene is TRBJ1-2, the V gene TRBV11-2; 8 bases fit TRBD1. V lost 0 bases and J lost 3; bases outside the gene matches: 3. The CDR3 extends over 15 amino acids. In germline, CDR1 is SGHAT, CDR2 FQNNGV. CDR3 amino acids: CASSLDQGAYYGYTF. For the CDR3, the DNA is TGTGCCAGCAGCTTAGACCAGGGGGCTTACTATGGCTACACCTTC.

This clonotype showed up many times. This chain joins TRBV20-1 and TRBJ2-1; D not certain. V was pared by 0 bases and J by 14 bases, with 8 bases between. Per the germline V gene, CDR1 is DFQATT and CDR2 is SNEGSKA (reference sequence). The length of the CDR3 is 10 residues. The CDR3: CSARDRAEFF. For the CDR3, the DNA is TGCAGTGCTAGAGATAGGGCCGAGTTCTTC.

This clonotype was detected many times. The chain recombines TRBV29-1 with TRBJ2-6; no clear D. Trimming cost V 1 base and J 0 bases, with 7 bases left between them. Germline-derived CDR1 and CDR2 are SQVTM and ANQGSEA. The CDR3 totals 15 residues. The CDR3 reads CSVEAPGSGANVLTF. Here the CDR3 DNA reads TGCAGCGTTGAAGCGCCAGGCTCTGGGGCCAACGTCCTGACTTTC. The whole variable domain, filled in from reference TRBV29-1 and TRBJ2-6, reads SAVISQKPSRDICQRGTSLTIQCQVDSQVTMMFWYRQQPGQSLTLIATANQGSEATYESGFVIDKFPISRPNLTFSTLTVSNMSPEDSSIYLCSVEAPGSGANVLTFGAGSRLTVL.

Ten or more counts support this clonotype. CDR3: CASSLRGGVINEQFF. The CDR3 bases are TGTGCCAGCAGTTTACGGGGGGGAGTTATAAATGAGCAGTTCTTC. V and J are TRBV12-3 or TRBV12-4 and TRBJ2-1, with 8 bases that match TRBD2. After removal of 2 bases from V and 7 bases from J, the junction contained 7 bases not matched to a gene. The CDR3 covers 15 residues.

This sequence joins TRBV7-2 and TRBJ2-7; D assignment may be TRBD1 or TRBD2 (6 bases each). The germline CDR1 and CDR2 sequences are SGHTA and FQGNSA. CDR3 size: 14 residues. V was clipped by 1 base and J by 4 bases, with 11 bases between them. The CDR3 coding sequence is TGTGCCAGCAGCTTAGGGGGGGCCGGGTACGAGCAGTACTTC. It yields the protein CASSLGGAGYEQYF.

This clonotype was seen many times. This rearrangement joins TRBV10-1 to TRBJ2-2; perhaps D is TRBD1 or TRBD2 (5 bases each). Deletions cut 2 bases from V and 6 bases from J, with 25 bases between. The germline V gene has CDR1 WNHNN and CDR2 SYGVQD (reference sequence). The CDR3 spans 19 residues. The CDR3 DNA is TGCGCCAGCAGTGAGGGGGGACGCGTTATAACCCCGAAGCCCGGGGAGCTGTTTTTT. Protein product: CASSEGGRVITPKPGELFF.

This clonotype was detected ten times or more. The chain employs TRBV20-1 and TRBJ2-1; no reliable D call. CDR1 DFQATT and CDR2 SNEGSKA come from the germline V gene (reference sequence). The CDR3 has 14 amino acids. V was cut by 1 base and J by 7 bases, with 14 bases left in between. CDR3 loop: CSARVLVVTNEQFF. DNA for the CDR3: TGCAGTGCTAGAGTATTGGTTGTAACGAATGAGCAGTTCTTC.

This clonotype was detected ten times or more. V gene TRBV7-6 combines with J gene TRBJ2-1, with 7 bases matching TRBD1. This CDR3 has 16 residues. Germline V gives CDR1 SGHVS, CDR2 FNYEAQ. V trimming: 3 bases; J trimming: 4 bases; junction bases outside the gene matches: 9. DNA for the CDR3: TGTGCCAGCAGCTTTCACAGGGGAGAGACTTACAATGAGCAGTTCTTC. This codes for CASSFHRGETYNEQFF.

At least ten counts were recorded for this clonotype. This chain uses TRBV12-3 or TRBV12-4 with TRBJ2-7, with a weak D call TRBD1 (6 bases). Trimming cost V 6 bases and J 4 bases, with 10 bases left between them. The CDR3 totals 12 residues. The CDR3 reads CASSPDSYEQYF. The CDR3 DNA reads as TGTGCCAGCAGCCCGGACAGTTACGAGCAGTACTTC.

In this sample, this clonotype turned up many times. The chain combines TRBV20-1 with TRBJ1-5, with TRBD1 identical over 11 bases. J was trimmed by 6 bases and V by 0 bases; bases with no gene match: 4. The CDR3 has 15 amino acids. The germline V gene has CDR1 DFQATT and CDR2 SNEGSKA (reference sequence). The CDR3 loop is CSAREGTGGGQPQHF. CDR3 nucleotide sequence: TGCAGTGCTAGAGAGGGGACAGGGGGAGGTCAGCCCCAGCATTTT.

The table lists this clonotype with many counts. The chain carries TRBV20-1 and TRBJ2-1; TRBD2 agrees at 12 bases. J was trimmed by 5 bases and V by 0 bases; bases with no gene match: 5. Germline V gene data show CDR1 as DFQATT and CDR2 as SNEGSKA (reference sequence). The length of the CDR3 is 16 residues. This CDR3 reads CSARDPLAGGDNEQFF. For the CDR3, the DNA is TGCAGTGCTAGAGACCCTCTAGCGGGAGGGGACAATGAGCAGTTCTTC.

In this sample, this clonotype turned up a few times. The chain has TRBV4-2 and TRBJ2-1; 13 nucleotides align to TRBD2. This CDR3 region has 17 residues. Per the germline V gene, CDR1 is LGHNA and CDR2 is YNFKEQ. Trimming took 5 bases from V and 7 from J; bases not matched to a gene: 11. CDR3 bases: TGTGCCAGCAGCGGGAAGACTAGCGGGAGGATCCTTAATGAGCAGTTCTTC. This gives the protein CASSGKTSGRILNEQFF.

This clonotype was seen repeatedly, ten times or more. In DNA form, the CDR3 reads TGTGCCAGCATCCACTGGGACAGGGGGGGCTTCAGGGCTCAGCCCCAGCATTTT. Translation: CASIHWDRGGFRAQPQHF. The chain has TRBV12-3 or TRBV12-4 and TRBJ1-5; 11 bases line up with TRBD1. This CDR3 region has 18 residues. V was clipped by 7 bases and J by 6 bases; unmatched bases: 17.

This clonotype was detected many times. The chain carries TRBV18 and TRBJ1-4, with D uncertain. Germline CDR1 reads KGHSH; CDR2 reads LQKENI. Trimming cost V 1 base and J 8 bases, with 17 bases left between them. The CDR3 spans 16 residues. Here the CDR3 DNA reads TGTGCCAGCTCACCACGTTTCGGTTGGCGTGAGGAAAAACTGTTTTTT. Its protein product is CASSPRFGWREEKLFF.

This clonotype was seen ten or more times. The chain carries TRBV7-3 and TRBJ2-1, with 9 bases aligning to TRBD2. There are 15 residues in the CDR3. Trimming cost V 0 bases and J 9 bases; bases outside gene matches: 6. Germline values: CDR1 SGHTA, CDR2 FQGTGA. CDR3 residues: CASSLTLAGRLEQFF. The CDR3 DNA follows: TGTGCCAGCAGCTTAACCCTAGCGGGGAGGCTTGAGCAGTTCTTC.

This clonotype was observed a handful of times. This rearrangement joins TRBV23-1 to TRBJ2-1; 9 bases are a match to TRBD1. TRBV23-1 qualifies as an ORF whose function is uncertain. Losses at the gene ends were 4 bases for V and 0 bases for J; bases not matched to a gene: 1. CDR3 size: 15 residues. CDR3 bases: TGCGCCAGCAGTCCACAGGGGGCCTCCTACAATGAGCAGTTCTTC. Protein: CASSPQGASYNEQFF.

This clonotype was seen ten or more times. The gene calls are TRBV5-1 and TRBJ2-2, with TRBD2 matching 13 bases. CDR3 length: 16 amino acids. The V segment lost 4 bases and the J segment 7 bases; nucleotides outside the gene matches: 7. Germline V gives CDR1 SGHRS, CDR2 YFSETQ. The CDR3 reads CASSRTSGSSGGELFF. The CDR3, as DNA: TGCGCCAGCAGCCGGACTAGCGGGAGTTCGGGCGGGGAGCTGTTTTTT.